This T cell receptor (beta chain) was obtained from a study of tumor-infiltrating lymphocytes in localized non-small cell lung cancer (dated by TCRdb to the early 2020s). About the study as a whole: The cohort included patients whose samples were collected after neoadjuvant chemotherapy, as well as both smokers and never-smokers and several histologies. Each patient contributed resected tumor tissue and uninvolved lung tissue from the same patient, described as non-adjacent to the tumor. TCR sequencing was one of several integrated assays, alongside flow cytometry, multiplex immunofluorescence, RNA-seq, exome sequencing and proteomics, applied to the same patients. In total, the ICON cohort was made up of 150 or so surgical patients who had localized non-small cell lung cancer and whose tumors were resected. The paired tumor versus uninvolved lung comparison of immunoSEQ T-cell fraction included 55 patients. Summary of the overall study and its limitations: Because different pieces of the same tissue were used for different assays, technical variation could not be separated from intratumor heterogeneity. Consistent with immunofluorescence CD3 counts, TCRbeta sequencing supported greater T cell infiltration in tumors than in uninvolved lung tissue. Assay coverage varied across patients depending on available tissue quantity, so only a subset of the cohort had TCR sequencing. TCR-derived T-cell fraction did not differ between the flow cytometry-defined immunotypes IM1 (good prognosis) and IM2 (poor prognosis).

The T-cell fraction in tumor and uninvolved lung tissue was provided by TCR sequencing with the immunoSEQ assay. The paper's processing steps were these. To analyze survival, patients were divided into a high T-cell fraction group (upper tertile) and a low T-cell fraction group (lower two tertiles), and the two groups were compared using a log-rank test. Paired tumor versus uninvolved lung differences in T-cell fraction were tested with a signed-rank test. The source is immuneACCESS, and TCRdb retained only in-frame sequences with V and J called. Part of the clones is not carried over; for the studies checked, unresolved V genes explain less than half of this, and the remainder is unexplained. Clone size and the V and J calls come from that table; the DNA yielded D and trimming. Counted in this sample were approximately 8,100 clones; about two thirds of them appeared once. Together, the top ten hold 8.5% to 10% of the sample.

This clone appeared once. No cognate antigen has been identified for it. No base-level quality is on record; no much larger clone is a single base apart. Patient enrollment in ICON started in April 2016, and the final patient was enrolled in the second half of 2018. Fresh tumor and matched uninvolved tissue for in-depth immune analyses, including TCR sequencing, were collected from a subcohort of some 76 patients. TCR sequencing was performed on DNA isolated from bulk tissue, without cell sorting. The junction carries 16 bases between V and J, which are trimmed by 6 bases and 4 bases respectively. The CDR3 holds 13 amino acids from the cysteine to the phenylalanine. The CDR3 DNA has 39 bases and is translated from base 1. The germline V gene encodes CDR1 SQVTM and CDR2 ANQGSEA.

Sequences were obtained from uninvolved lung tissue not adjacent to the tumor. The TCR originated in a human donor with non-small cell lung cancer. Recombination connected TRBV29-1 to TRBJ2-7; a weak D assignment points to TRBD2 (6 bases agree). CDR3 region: CSVSSQEGYEQYF. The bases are TGCAGCGTATCCTCCCAGGAGGGTTACGAGCAGTACTTC.